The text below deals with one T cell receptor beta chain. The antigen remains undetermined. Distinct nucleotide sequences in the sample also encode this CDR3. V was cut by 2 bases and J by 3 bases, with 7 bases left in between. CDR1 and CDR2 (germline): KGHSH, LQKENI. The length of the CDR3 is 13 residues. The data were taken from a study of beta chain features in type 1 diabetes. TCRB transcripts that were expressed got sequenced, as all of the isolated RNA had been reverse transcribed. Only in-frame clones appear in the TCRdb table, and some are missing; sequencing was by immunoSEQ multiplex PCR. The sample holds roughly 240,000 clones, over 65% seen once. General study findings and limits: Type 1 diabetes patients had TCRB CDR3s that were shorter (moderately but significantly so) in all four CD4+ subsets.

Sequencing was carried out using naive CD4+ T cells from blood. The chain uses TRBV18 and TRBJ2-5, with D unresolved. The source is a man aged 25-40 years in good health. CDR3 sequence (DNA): TGTGCCAGCTCACCAAGACTTGAAGAGACCCAGTACTTC. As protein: CASSPRLEETQYF.